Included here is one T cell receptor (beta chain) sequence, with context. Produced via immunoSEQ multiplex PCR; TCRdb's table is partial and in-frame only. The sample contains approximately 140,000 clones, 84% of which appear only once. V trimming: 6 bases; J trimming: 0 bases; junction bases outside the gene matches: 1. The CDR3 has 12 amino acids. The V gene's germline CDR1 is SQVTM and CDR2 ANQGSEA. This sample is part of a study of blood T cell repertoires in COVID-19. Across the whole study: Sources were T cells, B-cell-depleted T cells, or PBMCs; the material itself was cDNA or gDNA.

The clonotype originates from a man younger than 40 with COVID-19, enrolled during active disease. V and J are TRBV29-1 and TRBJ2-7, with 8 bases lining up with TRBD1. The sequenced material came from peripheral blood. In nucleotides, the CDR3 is TGCAGCGTCGGGACAGGCTCCTACGAGCAGTACTTC. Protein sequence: CSVGTGSYEQYF.